This T cell receptor (beta chain) was retrieved from a study of blood T cell repertoires in COVID-19. Across the study: The origin of the acute and convalescent COVID-19 samples was the United States, Italy and Spain. In each case, the material was cDNA or gDNA derived from T cells, B-cell-depleted T cells, or PBMCs.

This clone was observed a handful of times. With 1 base removed from V and 8 bases from J, the gap between germline ends came to 17 bases. The CDR3 covers 15 residues. Germline V CDR1 and CDR2: SGHVS, FQNEAQ. Source study methods: Nucleated cell number was recorded as an estimate derived from reference gene primer amplification. Profiling relied on immunoSEQ multiplex PCR, and the TCRdb table lists in-frame clones only, not all of them. Clone size and V and J calls were adopted from that table, with D and trimming inferred from the DNA. The sample consists of around 140,000 clones, over 70% of them appearing once.

This chain connects TRBV7-8 to TRBJ1-2, with a tentative D call TRBD1 (5 bases). The source is a woman between 55 and 75 years old with acute or convalescent COVID-19. What was sequenced was peripheral blood. The CDR3 protein is CASSLVIARVEGYTF. CDR3 DNA: TGTGCCAGCAGCTTAGTGATTGCCAGGGTAGAAGGCTACACCTTC.